This T cell receptor (beta chain) came from a study of T cell repertoires in cytomegalovirus infection. Turning to the study itself: Recently identified HLA-C-restricted CMV epitopes were used, and well-studied HLA-B-restricted CMV epitopes were used as well. Shared public TCR beta signatures pointed to both CMV infection and a matching HLA type.

Concerning this clonotype itself: The target antigen is unknown.

The CDR3 has 15 residues. Between the trimmed V and J ends, which lost 0 bases and 5 bases, there was a span of 14 bases. The germline CDR1 and CDR2 sequences are MGHRA and YSYEKL. TCRdb re-analysed the reads in MiXCR, keeping a single row per CDR3 protein. The sample consists of approximately 71,000 distinct CDR3 sequences, 20% to 25% of them appearing once. Study findings and constraints: HLA-C-restricted CMV-specific TCR beta clonotypes were dominant in the ex vivo response. Summed frequency of shared TCR beta families picked out CMV carriers who also had the relevant HLA.

The gene calls are TRBV4-1 and TRBJ2-7, with D tentatively TRBD2 (6 bases). The input for sequencing was CD8+ T cells from cultured PBMCs, taken from culture after CMV antigen stimulation. The sequence was collected from a human donor in good health (CMV status not recorded). Some clones in this sample may be carry-over from other donors' samples. Written as DNA, the CDR3 is TGCGCCAGCAGCCAAGATCGGGACTGGCTGGACGAGCAGTACTTC. It encodes CASSQDRDWLDEQYF.